These 17 T cell receptor beta chains share one sample of origin, sequenced in a study of coeliac disease. TCRdb's copy holds only in-frame clones and misses some; the assay was immunoSEQ multiplex PCR. The sample consists of about 290 clones, roughly three quarters of them appearing once. The sequenced sample was intraepithelial lymphocytes from the gut. All receptors derive from a woman in her thirties or forties with celiac disease, on a gluten-free diet.

The chain has TRBV1 and TRBJ2-6; the table's TRBD1 call for D was not verified on the DNA. TRBV1 is listed as a pseudogene. CDR3 length: 18 residues. The CDR3, as DNA: TGCACCAGCAGCTATATTGGTTTGGCACAAAGTCGGGCCAACGTCCTGACTTTC. Amino acids: CTSSYIGLAQSRANVLTF.

The chain is built from TRBV18 and TRBJ1-4; TRBD1 might be the D (6 bases). Looked up from germline, CDR1 is KGHSH and CDR2 is LQKENI. The V and J ends lost 3 bases and 5 bases respectively, with 7 bases between them. The CDR3 is made up of 13 amino acids. CDR3 amino acids: CASSPTGNEKLFF. In nucleotides, the CDR3 is TGTGCCAGCTCACCTACAGGGAATGAAAAACTGTTTTTT.

Within the sample, this clone is hyperexpanded (1% or more). The chain is built from TRBV5-4 and TRBJ2-1; perhaps TRBD2 as D (6 bases). Germline lookup yields CDR1 SGHNT and CDR2 YYREEE (reference sequence). The CDR3 is 15 residues long. Trimming stripped 5 bases from V and 4 bases from J, with 16 bases between. Here the CDR3 reads CASRPGLPSYNEQFF. The CDR3 DNA reads as TGTGCCAGCAGGCCGGGACTCCCCTCTTACAATGAGCAGTTCTTC. The full variable domain, completed using reference TRBV5-4 and TRBJ2-1, is ETGVTQSPTHLIKTRGQQVTLRCSSQSGHNTVSWYQQALGQGPQFIFQYYREEENGRGNFPPRFSGLQFPNYSSELNVNALELDDSALYLCASRPGLPSYNEQFFGPGTRLTVL.

This chain joins TRBV10-1 and TRBJ1-3; 9 bases agree with TRBD1. The CDR3 has 16 amino acids. Per germline, CDR1 WNHNN and CDR2 SYGVQD (reference sequence). The trim removed 6 bases at V and 8 bases at J, leaving 14 bases unmatched. CDR3 in DNA: TGCGCCAGCAGGGTCTGGGACAGGGTTAGTTCGGACACCATATATTTT. Encoded protein: CASRVWDRVSSDTIYF.

CDR3 sequence reads: CASSLSPGETQYF. DNA of the CDR3: TGCGCCAGCAGCTTGTCCCCCGGGGAGACCCAGTACTTC. The chain is built from TRBV5-1 and TRBJ2-5; no firm D call. CDR1 and CDR2 from the germline V gene are SGHRS and YFSETQ. CDR3 length: 13 residues. The V gene lost 1 base and the J gene lost 5 bases, with 9 bases spanning the gap.

The rearrangement uses TRBV7-8 and TRBJ2-2; D ambiguous. CDR1 is SGHVS and CDR2 is FQNEAQ in the germline V gene. The CDR3 runs to 13 residues. The V and J ends lost 6 bases and 0 bases respectively, with 5 bases between them. The CDR3 DNA follows: TGTGCCAGCAGATTTACGAACACCGGGGAGCTGTTTTTT. It is translated as CASRFTNTGELFF.

Worth noting for this clone: In the same sample, other DNA sequences code for this CDR3. The chain employs TRBV10-3 and TRBJ2-3, with TRBD1 matching 7 bases. Germline V lookup: CDR1 ENHRY, CDR2 SYGVKD. The V and J ends lost 10 bases and 0 bases, in that order; junction bases with no gene match: 7. CDR3 length: 14 residues. The CDR3 nucleotides are TGTGCCACCGAACCGGGACAGAGCACAGATACGCAGTATTTT. As protein: CATEPGQSTDTQYF.

The genes are TRBV27 and TRBJ1-2, with a weak D call TRBD1 (5 bases). V was clipped by 3 bases and J by 4 bases, with 21 bases between them. Germline V gene lookup returns CDR1 MNHEY and CDR2 SMNVEV (reference sequence). The CDR3 contains 17 residues. The CDR3 DNA follows: TGTGCCAGCAGTTTCGGGCCAATATCCCTGCAGGGCTATGGCTACACCTTC. This sequence encodes CASSFGPISLQGYGYTF.

As DNA, the CDR3 is TGTGCCAGCAGCGACTCGACAGGGGGCAATTCACCCCTCCACTTT. Translated: CASSDSTGGNSPLHF. This rearrangement joins TRBV2 to TRBJ1-6; TRBD1 matches 10 bases. Trimming at V came to 6 bases and at J to 7 bases, leaving 6 bases not matched to a gene. This CDR3 has 15 amino acids. Looked up from germline, CDR1 is SNHLY and CDR2 is FYNNEI.

The chain joins TRBV10-3 to TRBJ1-2, with 7 bases identical to TRBD1. Germline loops: CDR1 ENHRY, CDR2 SYGVKD. The V gene end was trimmed by 6 bases and the J gene end by 6 bases; junction bases not matched to a gene: 4. The CDR3 loop spans 12 amino acids. CDR3 residues: CAISRQGDGYTF. CDR3 coding DNA: TGTGCCATCAGCAGACAGGGCGATGGCTACACCTTC.

This rearrangement joins TRBV19 to TRBJ2-7; D gene ambiguous. The V and J ends lost 3 bases and 2 bases respectively, with 17 bases between them. Germline values: CDR1 LNHDA, CDR2 SQIVND (reference sequence). CDR3 size: 16 residues. The DNA for the CDR3 is TGTGCCAGTAGTATCTTGTACAGTATGGCTACCTACGAGCAGTACTTC. The encoded protein is CASSILYSMATYEQYF.

This chain connects TRBV21-1 to TRBJ1-2; the table calls TRBD1, which could not be checked here. TRBV21-1 is a known pseudogene. The CDR3 runs to 19 residues. This CDR3 reads CASSKALWAENIANYGYTF. The CDR3, as DNA: TGTGCCAGCAGCAAAGCGCTTTGGGCAGAGAATATAGCTAACTATGGCTACACCTTC.

This clone is hyperexpanded. V usage is TRBV7-9 and J usage is TRBJ2-5; D is perhaps TRBD1 (7 bases). V shed 1 base and J shed 7 bases, with 19 bases lying between them. The CDR3 totals 16 residues. Germline CDR1 SEHNR, CDR2 FQNEAQ (reference sequence). The CDR3 spells CASSLGGLDKGATQYF. The CDR3 nucleotides are TGTGCCAGCAGCTTAGGGGGACTCGATAAGGGGGCGACCCAGTACTTC.

The V gene is TRBV5-1, the J gene TRBJ2-7; weak D call: TRBD1 (6 bases). The CDR3 length is 13 residues. Trimming took off 0 bases at V and 5 bases at J, with 9 bases between the two ends. Germline loops: CDR1 SGHRS, CDR2 YFSETQ. This CDR3 is CASSLVRTDEQYF. The CDR3 region has the DNA TGCGCCAGCAGCTTGGTTAGGACAGACGAGCAGTACTTC.

V usage is TRBV20-1 and J usage is TRBJ2-7, with no clear D. The CDR3 consists of 11 residues. Germline lookup yields CDR1 DFQATT and CDR2 SNEGSKA (reference sequence). Trimming cost V 2 bases and J 5 bases, with 7 bases left between them. The chain's CDR3 is CSARTVHEQYF. The CDR3 nucleotides are TGCAGTGCTAGAACAGTCCACGAGCAGTACTTC.

Only one count was recorded for this clone. The chain uses TRBV28 and TRBJ1-5; D remains unclear. Germline V lookup: CDR1 MDHEN, CDR2 SYDVKM. Trimming pared 3 bases from V and 11 bases from J, leaving 17 bases between. The CDR3 is 14 residues long. The CDR3 here is CASSLTVTLRSQHF. The CDR3 coding sequence is TGTGCCAGCAGTTTGACGGTGACTCTGAGGTCCCAGCATTTT. Full variable domain (missing parts from reference TRBV28 and TRBJ1-5): DVKVTQSSRYLVKRTGEKVFLECVQDMDHENMFWYRQDPGLGLRLIYFSYDVKMKEKGDIPEGYSVSREKKERFSLILESASTNQTSMYLCASSLTVTLRSQHFGDGTRLSIL.

The J gene is TRBJ1-3, the V gene TRBV29-1; 7 bases agree with TRBD1. Germline V gene lookup returns CDR1 SQVTM and CDR2 ANQGSEA. V dropped 7 bases and J dropped 0; count of bases not matched to a gene: 6. This CDR3 region has 14 residues. The CDR3 loop is CSGRQGGSGNTIYF. The DNA of the CDR3 is TGCAGCGGACGACAGGGCGGCTCTGGAAACACCATATATTTT.